One sample yielded the 20 T cell receptor beta chains listed below, sequenced in a study of CD8 T cells in ankylosing spondylitis. TCRdb re-analysed the 5' RACE reads in MiXCR, keeping a single row per CDR3 protein. The repertoire consists of 230,000 or so distinct CDR3 sequences, with more than 15% occurring once and the leading ten covering around 30%. Sequencing was done on a sample of blood, either unsorted or a sorted T cell fraction (not recorded which). These receptors all stem from a male donor with ankylosing spondylitis or in good health (not recorded which).

This clonotype was counted only a few times. This rearrangement joins TRBV10-3 to TRBJ1-2, with D unresolved. This CDR3 spans 13 amino acids. Trimming removed 7 bases at V and 6 bases at J, with 15 bases between. Germline V gene lookup returns CDR1 ENHRY and CDR2 SYGVKD. The CDR3 protein is CAIISQGGDGYTF. CDR3 bases: TGTGCCATCATTTCGCAAGGAGGAGATGGCTACACCTTC.

At least ten counts were recorded for this clonotype. The rearrangement links TRBV29-1 to TRBJ2-1; D gene uncertain. The CDR3 loop spans 10 amino acids. Trimming took 7 bases from V and 8 from J, leaving 9 bases between them. CDR1 and CDR2 from the germline V gene are SQVTM and ANQGSEA. This CDR3 is CSAWIYEQFF. CDR3 DNA sequence: TGCAGCGCGTGGATCTATGAGCAGTTCTTC.

This rearrangement joins TRBV9 to TRBJ2-3; D gene ambiguous. Between the trimmed V and J ends, which lost 6 bases and 2 bases, there was a span of 13 bases. Germline V gives CDR1 SGDLS, CDR2 YYNGEE. This CDR3 comprises 14 residues. The CDR3 region has the DNA TGTGCCAGCAATCCGGGCGGCCTCACAGATACGCAGTATTTT. Protein sequence: CASNPGGLTDTQYF.

The chain uses TRBV29-1 and TRBJ2-3; TRBD2 might be the D (6 bases). From germline, CDR1 is SQVTM and CDR2 ANQGSEA. CDR3 length: 16 amino acids. The V end lost 4 bases, the J end lost 4 bases, and 21 bases lay between the germline ends. The CDR3 DNA sequence: TGCAGCGTTGTTGGATCTTCCGGGAGTGTCGCAGATACGCAGTATTTT. Translating it yields CSVVGSSGSVADTQYF.

The chain recombines TRBV20-1 with TRBJ2-7; TRBD1 matches 10 bases. The CDR3 spans 14 residues. Germline V CDR1 and CDR2: DFQATT, SNEGSKA (reference sequence). V was pared by 2 bases and J by 3 bases, with 4 bases of the junction left unmatched. The CDR3 DNA reads TGCAGTGCTAGATCCGGACAGGGGGGCTACGAGCAGTACTTC. As protein: CSARSGQGGYEQYF.

V and J are TRBV11-2 and TRBJ2-3, with TRBD1 as a possible D gene (6 bases). The CDR3 runs 16 residues. The germline V gene has CDR1 SGHAT and CDR2 FQNNGV. V was clipped by 4 bases and J by 1 base, with 15 bases between them. The CDR3 nucleotides are TGTGCCAGCAGCTCAGGCCCAGGGGCTGGCACAGATACGCAGTATTTT. It is translated as CASSSGPGAGTDTQYF. The whole variable domain, filled in from reference TRBV11-2 and TRBJ2-3, reads EAGVAQSPRYKIIEKRQSVAFWCNPISGHATLYWYQQILGQGPKLLIQFQNNGVVDDSQLPKDRFSAERLKGVDSTLKIQPAKLEDSAVYLCASSSGPGAGTDTQYFGPGTRLTVL.

This clonotype was counted many times. CDR3 coding DNA: TGTGCCAGCCGGGGGGGGGATCACGAGCAGTACTTC. This sequence encodes CASRGGDHEQYF. The chain carries TRBV27 and TRBJ2-7; 8 bases agree with TRBD2. The CDR3 sequence is 12 residues long. V shed 8 bases, J shed 5 bases, and the junction held 5 bases outside the gene matches. Germline V gene lookup returns CDR1 MNHEY and CDR2 SMNVEV (reference sequence).

Remarks on this clonotype: One junction end disagrees with the germline gene, perhaps due to a read error. The chain employs TRBV4-1 and TRBJ2-7, with D perhaps TRBD2 (5 bases). The CDR3 is 13 amino acids. Germline values: CDR1 MGHRA, CDR2 YSYEKL. The CDR3 here is CASSLRGDYKQYF. CDR3 bases: TGCGCCAGCAGCTTACGAGGAGACTACAAGCAGTACTTC.

The rearrangement joins TRBV4-3 to TRBJ2-3, with D unclear. The CDR3 loop spans 15 amino acids. Germline V CDR1 and CDR2: LGHNA, YSLEER. V lost 0 bases and J lost 1, with 8 bases in between. Here the CDR3 reads CASSQDEKGTDTQYF. The CDR3 bases are TGCGCCAGCAGCCAAGACGAGAAAGGCACAGATACGCAGTATTTT.

The rearrangement uses TRBV25-1 and TRBJ2-7; 10 positions agree with TRBD1. Germline CDR1 reads MGHDK; CDR2 reads SYGVNS. The ends lost 4 bases at V and 2 bases at J; junction bases unmatched: 5. The CDR3 loop spans 15 amino acids. For the CDR3, the DNA is TGTGCCAGCAGTGGGAGGACAGGGGGAACCTACGAGCAGTACTTC. Its protein product is CASSGRTGGTYEQYF.

This clonotype was seen at least ten times. The rearrangement uses TRBV18 and TRBJ1-1; possible D gene TRBD1, 5 bases. This CDR3 has 17 amino acids. From germline, CDR1 is KGHSH and CDR2 LQKENI. V lost 1 base to trimming and J lost 3 bases, with 18 bases between them. CDR3 in DNA: TGTGCCAGCTCACCACTTCGATTGGGGGATGAGTACACTGAAGCTTTCTTT. Protein sequence: CASSPLRLGDEYTEAFF.

The chain couples TRBV4-1 to TRBJ2-7; TRBD2 matches 11 bases. V shed 0 bases and J 0 bases; nucleotides not matched to a gene: 10. This CDR3 has 19 amino acids. Per germline, CDR1 MGHRA and CDR2 YSYEKL. The CDR3 protein is CASSQEYGTSGVFSYEQYF. The DNA for the CDR3 is TGCGCCAGCAGCCAAGAATACGGGACTAGCGGAGTCTTCTCCTACGAGCAGTACTTC.

The V and J genes are TRBV7-9 and TRBJ2-1, with 7 bases aligning to TRBD1. CDR3 length: 15 amino acids. Trimming cost V 5 bases and J 4 bases; bases outside gene matches: 8. The germline CDR1 and CDR2 sequences are SEHNR and FQNEAQ (reference sequence). This CDR3 is CASSPTGQWYNEQFF. DNA for the CDR3: TGTGCCAGCAGCCCGACGGGACAGTGGTACAATGAGCAGTTCTTC.

This clonotype has ten or more counts. The chain couples TRBV10-3 to TRBJ2-1, with 14 bases lining up with TRBD2. The germline CDR1 and CDR2 sequences are ENHRY and SYGVKD. V lost 6 bases, J lost 4 bases, and 8 bases stayed unmatched. The CDR3 length is 17 residues. In DNA, the CDR3 is TGTGCCATCAGGGCCGGGACTAGCGGGGGTTTATACAATGAGCAGTTCTTC. Translating it yields CAIRAGTSGGLYNEQFF.

This clonotype was counted between two and nine times. The gene calls are TRBV29-1 and TRBJ2-7; D is tentatively TRBD1 or TRBD2 (6 bases each). The length of the CDR3 is 13 residues. V was shortened by 4 bases and J by 4 bases, with 14 bases between the two germline ends. CDR1 is SQVTM and CDR2 is ANQGSEA in the germline V gene. CDR3 DNA: TGCAGCGTTGTAGGGGGGAGAGGATACGAGCAGTACTTC. It is translated as CSVVGGRGYEQYF.

This chain uses TRBV3-1 with TRBJ1-1; D remains ambiguous. This CDR3 contains 14 residues. Germline-derived CDR1 and CDR2 are LGHDT and YNNKEL (reference sequence). V dropped 1 base and J dropped 3 bases, with 9 bases sitting between them. The CDR3, as DNA: TGTGCCAGCAGCCAAGGTGGCACCGACACTGAAGCTTTCTTT. Protein sequence: CASSQGGTDTEAFF.

The chain employs TRBV15 and TRBJ2-3; possibly TRBD2 for D (5 bases). CDR3 length: 16 residues. V lost 0 bases, J lost 5 bases, and 15 bases lay in between. CDR1 is LNHNV, CDR2 YYDKDF, per germline (reference sequence). The CDR3 sequence: CATSRDSGPRGDTQYF. The CDR3, as DNA: TGTGCCACCAGCAGAGACTCAGGCCCACGGGGAGATACGCAGTATTTT.

Here the CDR3 DNA reads TGTGCCAGCAGTGAAGCGCTTCTGGAGTATTATGGCTACACCTTC. It encodes CASSEALLEYYGYTF. The rearrangement joins TRBV2 to TRBJ1-2; no definite D call. In germline, CDR1 is SNHLY, CDR2 FYNNEI. The CDR3 has 15 residues. The V gene lost 0 bases and the J gene lost 5 bases, with 13 bases spanning the gap. Based on the CDR3 plus reference TRBV2 and TRBJ1-2, the full variable domain is EPEVTQTPSHQVTQMGQEVILRCVPISNHLYFYWYRQILGQKVEFLVSFYNNEISEKSEIFDDQFSVERPDGSNFTLKIRSTKLEDSAMYFCASSEALLEYYGYTFGSGTRLTVV.

This clonotype was counted between two and nine times. V gene TRBV4-1 combines with J gene TRBJ2-2, with unresolved D. CDR3 length: 16 amino acids. The germline V gene has CDR1 MGHRA and CDR2 YSYEKL. Trimming took off 2 bases at V and 6 bases at J, with 16 bases between the two ends. CDR3 region: CASSQYARTVSGELFF. The CDR3 nucleotides read TGCGCCAGCAGCCAATACGCTAGGACGGTCTCCGGGGAGCTGTTTTTT.

The genes are TRBV14 and TRBJ2-2, with 11 bases aligning to TRBD2. There are 16 residues in the CDR3. Germline CDR1 SGHDN, CDR2 FVKESK. After removal of 3 bases from V and 2 bases from J, the junction contained 2 bases not matched to a gene. CDR3 sequence reads: CASSHTSGSNTGELFF. The CDR3 DNA is TGTGCCAGCAGCCACACTAGCGGGAGCAACACCGGGGAGCTGTTTTTT.